Given below is one T cell receptor (beta chain) in context. The data originate from a study of blood T cell repertoires in COVID-19. Per the original data handling: Amplification of reference gene primers was used by the study to estimate nucleated cell counts. Libraries were prepared by immunoSEQ multiplex PCR; TCRdb keeps only in-frame clonotypes and omits some of them. The V and J calls and clone size come from that table; D and trimming were worked out from the DNA. The table has approximately 73,000 clones, 80% to 90% seen once. The J segment lost 5 bases and the V segment lost 4 bases, leaving 11 bases of the junction unmatched. Germline V gene data show CDR1 as LGHDT and CDR2 as YNNKEL (reference sequence). The CDR3 runs to 17 residues.

This TCR came from a man older than 75 with acute or convalescent COVID-19. Source material: peripheral blood. The chain employs TRBV3-1 (or the pseudogene TRBV3-2) and TRBJ2-5; TRBD2 agrees at 12 bases. CDR3 DNA: TGTGCCAGCAGCCCTACCTCACTAGCGGGGGGCGGGGAGACCCAGTACTTC. Its protein product is CASSPTSLAGGGETQYF.